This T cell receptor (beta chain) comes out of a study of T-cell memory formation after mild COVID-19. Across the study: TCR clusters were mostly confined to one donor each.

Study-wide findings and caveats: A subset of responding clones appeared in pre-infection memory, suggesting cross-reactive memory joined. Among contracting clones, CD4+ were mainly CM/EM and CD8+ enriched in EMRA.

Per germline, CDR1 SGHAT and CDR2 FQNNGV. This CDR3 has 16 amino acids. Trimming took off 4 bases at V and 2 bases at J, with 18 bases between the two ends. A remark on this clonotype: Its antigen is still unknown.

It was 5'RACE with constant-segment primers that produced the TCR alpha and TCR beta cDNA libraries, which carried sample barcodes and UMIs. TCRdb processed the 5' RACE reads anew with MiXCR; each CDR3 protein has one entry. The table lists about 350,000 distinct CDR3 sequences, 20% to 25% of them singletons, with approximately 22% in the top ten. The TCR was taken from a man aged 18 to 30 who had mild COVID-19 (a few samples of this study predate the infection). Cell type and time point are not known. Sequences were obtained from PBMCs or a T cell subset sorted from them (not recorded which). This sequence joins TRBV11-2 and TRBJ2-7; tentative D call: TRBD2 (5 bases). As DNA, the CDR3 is TGTGCCAGCAGCTACCCTGGTCGCGAAGCGGCCTACGAGCAGTACTTC. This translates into CASSYPGREAAYEQYF.